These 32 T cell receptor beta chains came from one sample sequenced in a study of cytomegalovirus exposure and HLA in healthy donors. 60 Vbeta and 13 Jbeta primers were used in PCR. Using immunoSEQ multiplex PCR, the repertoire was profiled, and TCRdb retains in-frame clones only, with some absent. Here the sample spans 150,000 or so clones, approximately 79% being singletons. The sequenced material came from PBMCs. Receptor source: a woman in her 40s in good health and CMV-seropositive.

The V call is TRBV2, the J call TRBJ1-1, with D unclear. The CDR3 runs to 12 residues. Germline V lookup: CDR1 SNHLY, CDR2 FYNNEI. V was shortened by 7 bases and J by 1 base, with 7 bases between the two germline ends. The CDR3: CASNRQNTEAFF. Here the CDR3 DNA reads TGTGCCAGCAACAGACAGAACACTGAAGCTTTCTTT.

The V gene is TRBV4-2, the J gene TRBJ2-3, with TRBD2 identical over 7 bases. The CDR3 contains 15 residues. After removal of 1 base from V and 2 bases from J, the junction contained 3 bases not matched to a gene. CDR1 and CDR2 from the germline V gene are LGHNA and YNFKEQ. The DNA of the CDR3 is TGTGCCAGCAGCCAAGGACTAGCCTACACAGATACGCAGTATTTT. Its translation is CASSQGLAYTDTQYF.

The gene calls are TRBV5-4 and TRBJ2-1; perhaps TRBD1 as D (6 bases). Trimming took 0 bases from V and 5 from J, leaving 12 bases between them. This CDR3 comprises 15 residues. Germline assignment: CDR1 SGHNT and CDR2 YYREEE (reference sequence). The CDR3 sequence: CASSLEQGVDNEQFF. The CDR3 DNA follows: TGTGCCAGCAGCTTGGAACAGGGAGTGGACAATGAGCAGTTCTTC.

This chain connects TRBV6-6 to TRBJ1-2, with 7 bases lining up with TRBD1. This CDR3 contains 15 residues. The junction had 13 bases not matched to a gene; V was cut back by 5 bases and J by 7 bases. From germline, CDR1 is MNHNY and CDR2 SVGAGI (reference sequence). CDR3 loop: CASSSHTTGVGGYTF. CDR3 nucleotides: TGTGCCAGCAGTAGCCACACTACAGGGGTCGGTGGCTACACCTTC.

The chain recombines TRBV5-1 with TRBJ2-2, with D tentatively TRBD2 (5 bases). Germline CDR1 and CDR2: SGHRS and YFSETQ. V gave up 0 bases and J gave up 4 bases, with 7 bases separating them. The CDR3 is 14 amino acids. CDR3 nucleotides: TGCGCCAGCAGCTTGGGGCGGGCCACCGGGGAGCTGTTTTTT. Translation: CASSLGRATGELFF.

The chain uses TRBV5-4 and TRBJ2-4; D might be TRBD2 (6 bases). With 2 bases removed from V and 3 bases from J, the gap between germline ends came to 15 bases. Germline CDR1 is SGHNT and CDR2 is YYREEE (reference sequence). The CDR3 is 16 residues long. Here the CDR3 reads CASSLGGDLGKNIQYF. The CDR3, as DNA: TGTGCCAGCAGCTTAGGCGGGGATCTTGGCAAAAACATTCAGTACTTC.

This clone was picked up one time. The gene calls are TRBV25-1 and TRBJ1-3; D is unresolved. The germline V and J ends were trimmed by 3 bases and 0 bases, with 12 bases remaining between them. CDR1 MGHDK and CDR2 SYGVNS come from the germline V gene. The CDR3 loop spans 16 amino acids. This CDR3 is CASSDPRWLSGNTIYF. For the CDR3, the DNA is TGTGCCAGCAGTGACCCTAGGTGGCTCTCTGGAAACACCATATATTTT. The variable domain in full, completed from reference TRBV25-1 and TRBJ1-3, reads EADIYQTPRYLVIGTGKKITLECSQTMGHDKMYWYQQDPGMELHLIHYSYGVNSTEKGDLSSESTVSRIRTEHFPLTLESARPSHTSQYLCASSDPRWLSGNTIYFGEGSWLTVV.

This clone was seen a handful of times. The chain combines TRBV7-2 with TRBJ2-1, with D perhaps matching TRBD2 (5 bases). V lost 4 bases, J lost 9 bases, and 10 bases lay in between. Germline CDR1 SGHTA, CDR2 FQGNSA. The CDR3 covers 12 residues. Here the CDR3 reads CASSSPGFEQFF. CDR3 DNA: TGTGCCAGCAGCTCTCCGGGATTTGAGCAGTTCTTC.

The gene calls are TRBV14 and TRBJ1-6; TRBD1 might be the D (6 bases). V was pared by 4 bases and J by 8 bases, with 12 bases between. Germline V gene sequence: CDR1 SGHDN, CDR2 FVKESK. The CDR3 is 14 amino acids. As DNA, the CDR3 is TGTGCCAGCAGCCCTTGGGGGGGCGATTCACCCCTCCACTTT. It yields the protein CASSPWGGDSPLHF.

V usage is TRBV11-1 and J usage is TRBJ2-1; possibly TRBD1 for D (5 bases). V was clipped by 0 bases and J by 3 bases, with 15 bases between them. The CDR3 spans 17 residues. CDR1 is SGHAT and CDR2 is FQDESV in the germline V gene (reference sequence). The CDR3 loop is CASSLALDSPLYNEQFF. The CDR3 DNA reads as TGTGCCAGCAGCTTAGCCCTCGACAGCCCCCTCTACAATGAGCAGTTCTTC.

The CDR3 sequence is CASSLGWGEQYF. The CDR3 DNA reads as TGTGCCAGCAGCTTGGGGTGGGGCGAGCAGTACTTC. J is TRBJ2-5 and V is TRBV7-9; D gene unclear. The closer fit of TRBJ2-7 to the DNA end suggests the J call may be wrong. Germline assignment: CDR1 SEHNR and CDR2 FQNEAQ (reference sequence). CDR3 length: 12 residues.

The CDR3 is CASSLALAGGMTQYF. The CDR3 nucleotides read TGTGCCAGCAGCTTAGCATTAGCGGGGGGCATGACCCAGTACTTC. The V gene is TRBV7-2, the J gene TRBJ2-5; 10 positions match TRBD2. J gave up 7 bases and V 0 bases, and 5 bases lay outside the gene matches. This CDR3 is built from 15 residues. Germline V gives CDR1 SGHTA, CDR2 FQGNSA.

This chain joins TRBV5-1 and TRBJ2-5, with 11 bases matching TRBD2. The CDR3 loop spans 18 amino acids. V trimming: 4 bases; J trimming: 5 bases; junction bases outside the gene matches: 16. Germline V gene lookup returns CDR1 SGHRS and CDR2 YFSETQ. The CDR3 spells CASSGGTSGGPGGETQYF. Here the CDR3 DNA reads TGCGCCAGCAGCGGTGGCACTAGCGGGGGCCCAGGGGGGGAGACCCAGTACTTC.

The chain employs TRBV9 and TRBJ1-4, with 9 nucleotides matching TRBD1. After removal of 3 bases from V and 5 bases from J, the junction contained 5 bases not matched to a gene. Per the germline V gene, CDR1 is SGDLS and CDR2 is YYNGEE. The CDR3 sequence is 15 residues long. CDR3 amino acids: CASSETGGANEKLFF. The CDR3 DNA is TGTGCCAGCAGCGAGACAGGGGGAGCAAATGAAAAACTGTTTTTT.

CDR3 protein: CASREGFIDGYTF. The CDR3 DNA is TGTGCCAGCAGAGAGGGTTTCATTGATGGCTACACCTTC. This chain links TRBV6-5 with TRBJ1-2; D is unresolved. Germline loops: CDR1 MNHEY, CDR2 SVGAGI. The CDR3 has 13 residues. Trimming removed 6 bases from V and 6 bases from J, with 14 bases in between.

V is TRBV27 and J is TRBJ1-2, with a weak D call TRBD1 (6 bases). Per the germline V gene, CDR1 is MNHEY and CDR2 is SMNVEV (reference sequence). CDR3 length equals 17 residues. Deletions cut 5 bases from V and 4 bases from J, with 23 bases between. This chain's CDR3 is CASSPIFTGGAVYGYTF. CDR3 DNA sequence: TGTGCCAGCAGTCCAATTTTTACGGGGGGCGCCGTCTATGGCTACACCTTC.

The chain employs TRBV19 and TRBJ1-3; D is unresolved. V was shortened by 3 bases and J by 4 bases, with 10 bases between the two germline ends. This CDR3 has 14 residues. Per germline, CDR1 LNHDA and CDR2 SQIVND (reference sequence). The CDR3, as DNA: TGTGCCAGTAGTATGCGGGTGGTAGGAAACACCATATATTTT. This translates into CASSMRVVGNTIYF.

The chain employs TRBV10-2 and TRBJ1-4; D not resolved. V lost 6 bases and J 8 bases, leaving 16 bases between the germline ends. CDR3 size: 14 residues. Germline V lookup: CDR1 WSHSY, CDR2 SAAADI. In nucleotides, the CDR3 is TGCGCCAGCAGAGATATGTCGATGGGCGAAAAACTGTTTTTT. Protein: CASRDMSMGEKLFF.

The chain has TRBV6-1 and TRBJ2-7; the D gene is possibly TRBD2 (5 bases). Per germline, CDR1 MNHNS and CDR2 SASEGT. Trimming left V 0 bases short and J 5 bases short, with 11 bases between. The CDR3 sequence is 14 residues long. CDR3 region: CASSEARSGDEQYF. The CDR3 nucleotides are TGTGCCAGCAGTGAAGCAAGGTCCGGGGACGAGCAGTACTTC.

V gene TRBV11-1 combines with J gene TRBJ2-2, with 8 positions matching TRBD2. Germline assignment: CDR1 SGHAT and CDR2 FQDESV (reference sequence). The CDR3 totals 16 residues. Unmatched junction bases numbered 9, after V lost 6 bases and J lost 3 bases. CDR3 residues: CASSARAAGDTGELFF. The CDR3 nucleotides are TGTGCCAGCAGTGCCCGGGCAGCGGGGGACACCGGGGAGCTGTTTTTT.

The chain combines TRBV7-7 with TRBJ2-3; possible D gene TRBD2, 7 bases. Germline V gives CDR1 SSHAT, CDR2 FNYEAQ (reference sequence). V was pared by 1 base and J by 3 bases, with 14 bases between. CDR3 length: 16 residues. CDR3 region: CASSLGVGGPTDTQYF. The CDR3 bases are TGTGCCAGCAGCTTAGGGGTGGGGGGGCCTACAGATACGCAGTATTTT.

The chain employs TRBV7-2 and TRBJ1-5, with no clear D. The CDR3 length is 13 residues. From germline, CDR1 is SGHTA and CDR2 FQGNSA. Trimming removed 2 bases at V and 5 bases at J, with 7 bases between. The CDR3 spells CASSLSVDQPQHF. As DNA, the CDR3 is TGTGCCAGCAGCTTATCGGTGGATCAGCCCCAGCATTTT.

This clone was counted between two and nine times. CDR3 protein: CSVEIPPGQGGDGEKLFF. CDR3 DNA sequence: TGCAGCGTTGAAATCCCTCCGGGACAGGGTGGTGACGGTGAAAAACTGTTTTTT. The chain recombines TRBV29-1 with TRBJ1-4, with 9 bases fitting TRBD1. Per the germline V gene, CDR1 is SQVTM and CDR2 is ANQGSEA. The J segment lost 7 bases and the V segment lost 2 bases, leaving 17 bases of the junction unmatched. CDR3 length: 18 residues.

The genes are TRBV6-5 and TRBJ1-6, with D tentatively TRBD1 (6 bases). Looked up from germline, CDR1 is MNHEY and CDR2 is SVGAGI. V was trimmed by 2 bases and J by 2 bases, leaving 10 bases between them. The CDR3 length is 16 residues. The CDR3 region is CASSYGQFTYNSPLHF. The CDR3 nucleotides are TGTGCCAGCAGTTACGGACAGTTTACCTATAATTCACCCCTCCACTTT.

DNA for the CDR3: TGTGCCAGCAGTGAAGCGAGGTCCCACCGAAGGGGCTACACCTTC. It specifies CASSEARSHRRGYTF. The V and J genes are TRBV2 and TRBJ1-2; D uncertain. V was cut by 0 bases and J by 8 bases, with 16 bases left in between. CDR1 is SNHLY, CDR2 FYNNEI, per germline. The CDR3 sequence is 15 residues long. The whole variable domain, remainder taken from reference TRBV2 and TRBJ1-2, is EPEVTQTPSHQVTQMGQEVILRCVPISNHLYFYWYRQILGQKVEFLVSFYNNEISEKSEIFDDQFSVERPDGSNFTLKIRSTKLEDSAMYFCASSEARSHRRGYTFGSGTRLTVV.

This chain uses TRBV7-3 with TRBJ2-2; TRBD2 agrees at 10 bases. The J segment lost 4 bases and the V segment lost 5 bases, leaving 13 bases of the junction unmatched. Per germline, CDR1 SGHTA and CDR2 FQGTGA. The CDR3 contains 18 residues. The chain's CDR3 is CASSLSSGGLSGTGELFF. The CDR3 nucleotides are TGTGCCAGCAGCCTATCTAGCGGGGGCCTTTCGGGCACCGGGGAGCTGTTTTTT. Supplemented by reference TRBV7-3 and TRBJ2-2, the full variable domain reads GAGVSQTPSNKVTEKGKYVELRCDPISGHTALYWYRQSLGQGPEFLIYFQGTGAADDSGLPNDRFFAVRPEGSVSTLKIQRTERGDSAVYLCASSLSSGGLSGTGELFFGEGSRLTVL.

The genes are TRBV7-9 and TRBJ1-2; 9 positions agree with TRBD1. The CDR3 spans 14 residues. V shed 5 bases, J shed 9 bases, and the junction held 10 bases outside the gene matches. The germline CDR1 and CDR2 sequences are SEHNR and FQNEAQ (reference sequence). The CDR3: CASSTNRDRVRYTF. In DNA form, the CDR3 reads TGTGCCAGCAGCACGAACCGGGACAGGGTACGCTACACCTTC.

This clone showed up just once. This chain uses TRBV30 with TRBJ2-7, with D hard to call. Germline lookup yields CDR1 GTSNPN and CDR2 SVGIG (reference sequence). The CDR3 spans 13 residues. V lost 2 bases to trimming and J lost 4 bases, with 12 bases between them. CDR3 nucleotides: TGTGCCTGGAGTATACGACTGAGGTACGAGCAGTACTTC. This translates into CAWSIRLRYEQYF.

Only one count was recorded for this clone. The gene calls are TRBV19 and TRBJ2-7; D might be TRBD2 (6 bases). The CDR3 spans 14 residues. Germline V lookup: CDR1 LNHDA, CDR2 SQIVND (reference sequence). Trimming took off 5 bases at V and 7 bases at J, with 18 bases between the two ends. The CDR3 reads CASSSTGGTGEQYF. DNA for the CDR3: TGTGCCAGTAGTTCGACCGGGGGAACGGGAGAGCAGTACTTC.

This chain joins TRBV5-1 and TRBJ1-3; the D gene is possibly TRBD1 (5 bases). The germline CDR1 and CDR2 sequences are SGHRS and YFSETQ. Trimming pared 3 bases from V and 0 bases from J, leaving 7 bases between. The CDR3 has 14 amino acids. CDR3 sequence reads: CASSSDSSGNTIYF. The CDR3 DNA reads TGCGCCAGCAGCTCTGACAGCTCTGGAAACACCATATATTTT.

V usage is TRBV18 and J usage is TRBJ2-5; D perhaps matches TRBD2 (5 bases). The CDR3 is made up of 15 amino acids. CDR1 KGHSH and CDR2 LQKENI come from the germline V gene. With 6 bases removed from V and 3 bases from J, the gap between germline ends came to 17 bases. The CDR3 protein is CASSHKNDYKETQYF. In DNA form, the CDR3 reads TGTGCCAGCTCCCATAAAAATGACTATAAAGAGACCCAGTACTTC.

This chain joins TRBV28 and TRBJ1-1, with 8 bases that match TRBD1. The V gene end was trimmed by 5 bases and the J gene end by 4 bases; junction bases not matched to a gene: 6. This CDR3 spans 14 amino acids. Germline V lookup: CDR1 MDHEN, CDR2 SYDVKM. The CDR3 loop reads CASSETTGGTEAFF. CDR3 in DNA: TGTGCCAGCAGTGAAACTACAGGGGGCACTGAAGCTTTCTTT.